What follows are 27 T cell receptor beta chains derived from one specimen sequenced in a study of blood T cell repertoires in COVID-19. This table comes from immunoSEQ multiplex PCR, and its TCRdb copy is limited to in-frame clones, with some not included. Among a few hundred thousand clones, more than 85% were seen once, and the ten largest hold under 0.95%. The sample comprised peripheral blood. The receptors here all came from a man aged 25-45 years with acute or convalescent COVID-19.

The chain joins TRBV28 to TRBJ2-3; a possible D gene is TRBD2 (6 bases). This CDR3 spans 15 amino acids. Trimming stripped 4 bases from V and 0 bases from J, with 11 bases between. Germline V gene data show CDR1 as MDHEN and CDR2 as SYDVKM. The CDR3 DNA sequence: TGTGCCAGCAGTTCCGGCGGGATTAGCACAGATACGCAGTATTTT. It encodes CASSSGGISTDTQYF.

The genes are TRBV28 and TRBJ1-2, with TRBD1 as a possible D gene (5 bases). This CDR3 is built from 16 residues. The germline V gene encodes CDR1 MDHEN and CDR2 SYDVKM. V was shortened by 3 bases and J by 8 bases, with 22 bases between the two germline ends. In DNA, the CDR3 is TGTGCCAGCAGTTTTAGACCAACAGGACTATTTCGGGGCTACACCTTC. Translated: CASSFRPTGLFRGYTF.

This chain uses TRBV18 with TRBJ1-1; D is unresolved. The CDR3 has 13 amino acids. The germline CDR1 and CDR2 sequences are KGHSH and LQKENI. V was shortened by 6 bases and J by 2 bases, with 10 bases between the two germline ends. In DNA, the CDR3 is TGTGCCAGCTCCCCCGGGATTAACACTGAAGCTTTCTTT. As protein: CASSPGINTEAFF.

The chain recombines TRBV5-1 with TRBJ1-2, with 7 bases that match TRBD1. The V segment lost 2 bases and the J segment 8 bases; nucleotides outside the gene matches: 6. The CDR3 extends over 13 amino acids. The germline V gene has CDR1 SGHRS and CDR2 YFSETQ. The CDR3 coding sequence is TGCGCCAGCAGCTTTACAGGGGCGGAGGGCTACACCTTC. Protein sequence: CASSFTGAEGYTF. The full variable domain, its missing parts supplied by reference TRBV5-1 and TRBJ1-2, is KAGVTQTPRYLIKTRGQQVTLSCSPISGHRSVSWYQQTPGQGLQFLFEYFSETQRNKGNFPGRFSGRQFSNSRSEMNVSTLELGDSALYLCASSFTGAEGYTFGSGTRLTVV.

This rearrangement joins TRBV9 to TRBJ1-1; D is uncertain. The germline gives CDR1 SGDLS, CDR2 YYNGEE. V dropped 3 bases and J dropped 8 bases, with 23 bases sitting between them. This CDR3 has 16 amino acids. This chain's CDR3 is CASSARGGARVTEAFF. The DNA of the CDR3 is TGTGCCAGCAGCGCCCGTGGAGGCGCGAGGGTGACCGAAGCTTTCTTT.

The chain couples TRBV2 to TRBJ2-7; possibly TRBD2 for D (6 bases). The germline CDR1 and CDR2 sequences are SNHLY and FYNNEI. This CDR3 has 14 amino acids. Trimming cost V 8 bases and J 5 bases, with 19 bases left between them. CDR3 DNA: TGTGCCAGCCAATTTAACGGGGGTGTCGACGAGCAGTACTTC. Translating it yields CASQFNGGVDEQYF.

The V and J genes are TRBV3-1 (or the pseudogene TRBV3-2) and TRBJ2-1, with TRBD2 identical over 11 bases. The CDR3 is made up of 20 amino acids. The V gene end was trimmed by 1 base and the J gene end by 4 bases; junction bases not matched to a gene: 15. CDR1 is LGHDT and CDR2 is YNNKEL in the germline V gene (reference sequence). CDR3 nucleotide sequence: TGTGCCAGCAGCCAAGTAATATGGGCTAGCGGGGGGAAGCTATACAATGAGCAGTTCTTC. Translated: CASSQVIWASGGKLYNEQFF.

The V gene is TRBV7-9, the J gene TRBJ1-1; 8 nucleotides match TRBD1. Germline V gives CDR1 SEHNR, CDR2 FQNEAQ (reference sequence). J was trimmed by 9 bases and V by 3 bases; bases with no gene match: 9. The CDR3 extends over 14 amino acids. The CDR3 region has the DNA TGTGCCAGCAGCTTGCAGGGGGCGCTGGGGAAAGCTTTCTTT. Its translation: CASSLQGALGKAFF.

The chain links TRBV14 to TRBJ2-1; D is perhaps TRBD2 (7 bases). The CDR3 length is 13 residues. Trimming left V 0 bases short and J 9 bases short, with 9 bases between. CDR1 and CDR2 from the germline V gene are SGHDN and FVKESK. CDR3 residues: CASSQDRGGEQFF. The CDR3 bases are TGTGCCAGCAGCCAAGATAGGGGGGGTGAGCAGTTCTTC.

This chain connects TRBV5-4 to TRBJ2-7; 10 nucleotides match TRBD2. Germline V CDR1 and CDR2: SGHNT, YYREEE (reference sequence). The CDR3 runs 14 residues. J lost 4 bases, V lost 2 bases, and 3 bases had no gene match. DNA of the CDR3: TGTGCCAGCAGCTTCACTAGCGGGATTTACGAGCAGTACTTC. Protein product: CASSFTSGIYEQYF.

V is TRBV6-5 and J is TRBJ1-1; D not certain. Germline-derived CDR1 and CDR2 are MNHEY and SVGAGI. V dropped 6 bases and J dropped 4 bases, with 9 bases sitting between them. The CDR3 length is 12 residues. The chain's CDR3 is CASSEDSTEAFF. The DNA of the CDR3 is TGTGCCAGCAGCGAGGATAGCACTGAAGCTTTCTTT.

The chain is built from TRBV19 and TRBJ1-1; D gene unclear. Between the trimmed V and J ends, which lost 5 bases and 5 bases, there was a span of 6 bases. The V gene's germline CDR1 is LNHDA and CDR2 SQIVND (reference sequence). This CDR3 has 11 residues. The CDR3: CASSPGTEAFF. The CDR3 coding sequence is TGTGCCAGTAGTCCAGGTACTGAAGCTTTCTTT.

The chain is built from TRBV5-5 and TRBJ1-3; no reliable D call. The CDR3 is 15 residues long. Germline CDR1 is SGHKS and CDR2 is YYEKEE (reference sequence). Trimming shortened V by 0 bases and J by 4 bases, and 11 bases separated the two germline ends. The CDR3 loop is CASSLAGVSGNTIYF. The DNA of the CDR3 is TGTGCCAGCAGCTTGGCCGGGGTATCGGGAAACACCATATATTTT.

The V and J genes are TRBV9 and TRBJ2-2, with D possibly TRBD2 on 5 matching bases. V was shortened by 0 bases and J by 4 bases, with 10 bases between the two germline ends. This CDR3 contains 15 residues. Germline CDR1 SGDLS, CDR2 YYNGEE. Here the CDR3 reads CASSVVGSSTGELFF. The DNA of the CDR3 is TGTGCCAGCAGCGTAGTTGGGAGTTCCACCGGGGAGCTGTTTTTT.

The V call is TRBV19, the J call TRBJ1-2, with TRBD1 matching over 10 bases. The CDR3 is 14 amino acids. CDR1 and CDR2 (germline): LNHDA, SQIVND (reference sequence). The V and J ends lost 3 bases and 8 bases, in that order; junction bases with no gene match: 6. As DNA, the CDR3 is TGTGCCAGTAGTATCGGGGACAGGGGAGGAGGCTACACCTTC. Translated: CASSIGDRGGGYTF.

This clone was seen only once. Additional DNA sequences in this sample encode the identical CDR3. The chain combines TRBV5-1 with TRBJ1-4, with TRBD1 matching over 8 bases. There are 14 residues in the CDR3. Trimming cost V 7 bases and J 8 bases; bases outside gene matches: 10. Germline values: CDR1 SGHRS, CDR2 YFSETQ. The CDR3 sequence is CASSPQGAGEKLFF. CDR3 bases: TGCGCCAGCTCCCCTCAGGGGGCAGGGGAAAAACTGTTTTTT. Full variable domain (missing parts from reference TRBV5-1 and TRBJ1-4): KAGVTQTPRYLIKTRGQQVTLSCSPISGHRSVSWYQQTPGQGLQFLFEYFSETQRNKGNFPGRFSGRQFSNSRSEMNVSTLELGDSALYLCASSPQGAGEKLFFGSGTQLSVL.

The J gene is TRBJ1-5, the V gene TRBV10-1; D may be TRBD1 (5 bases). CDR3 size: 14 residues. Germline V lookup: CDR1 WNHNN, CDR2 SYGVQD (reference sequence). Trimming pared 10 bases from V and 9 bases from J, leaving 22 bases between. In nucleotides, the CDR3 is TGCGCCACTAGGAAAAACAGGTGTCCTCCGCCCCAGCATTTT. It encodes CATRKNRCPPPQHF.

The chain has TRBV5-5 and TRBJ2-3; D may be TRBD2 (5 bases). CDR1 and CDR2 from the germline V gene are SGHKS and YYEKEE (reference sequence). Trimming cost V 1 base and J 4 bases, with 13 bases left between them. There are 15 residues in the CDR3. The CDR3 DNA reads TGTGCCAGCAGCTTGAGGAAGGCGGGCGCAGATACGCAGTATTTT. Translation gives CASSLRKAGADTQYF.

V gene TRBV18 combines with J gene TRBJ1-1; no clear D gene. The CDR3 loop spans 13 amino acids. In germline, CDR1 is KGHSH, CDR2 LQKENI. V was clipped by 1 base and J by 6 bases, with 9 bases between them. The CDR3 reads CASSPQGGSEAFF. As DNA, the CDR3 is TGTGCCAGCTCACCACAGGGAGGCTCTGAAGCTTTCTTT.

V is TRBV7-6 and J is TRBJ1-6; tentative D call: TRBD1 (5 bases). This CDR3 contains 15 residues. Germline lookup yields CDR1 SGHVS and CDR2 FNYEAQ. Trimming removed 1 base from V and 11 bases from J, with 15 bases in between. In DNA, the CDR3 is TGTGCCAGCAGCTTAGGTGGCAGGGCAGCCCCACCCCTCCACTTT. The encoded protein is CASSLGGRAAPPLHF.

This chain uses TRBV18 with TRBJ1-5, with 7 positions matching TRBD1. The CDR3 contains 15 residues. Germline CDR1 and CDR2: KGHSH and LQKENI. V lost 3 bases and J lost 6; bases outside the gene matches: 8. CDR3 amino acids: CASSPSGGSGQPQHF. CDR3 nucleotide sequence: TGTGCCAGCTCACCTTCAGGGGGATCCGGTCAGCCCCAGCATTTT.

The rearrangement uses TRBV19 and TRBJ1-2, with D possibly being TRBD1 (6 bases). Germline values: CDR1 LNHDA, CDR2 SQIVND (reference sequence). Trimming shortened V by 5 bases and J by 6 bases, and 19 bases separated the two germline ends. The CDR3 consists of 15 residues. CDR3 loop: CASSDPSGVLNGYTF. CDR3 DNA sequence: TGTGCCAGTAGTGATCCCTCAGGGGTTCTGAATGGCTACACCTTC.

The rearrangement links TRBV3-1 (or the pseudogene TRBV3-2) to TRBJ1-3; D is possibly TRBD1 (5 bases). With 4 bases removed from V and 3 bases from J, the gap between germline ends came to 10 bases. This CDR3 region has 14 residues. Germline V gene lookup returns CDR1 LGHDT and CDR2 YNNKEL (reference sequence). CDR3 DNA: TGTGCCAGCAGCCTTCAGGGAGGTGGAAACACCATATATTTT. It translates to CASSLQGGGNTIYF.

CDR3 bases: TGCGCCAGCAGCCAAGTTGCAGGGGCGCGCAATCAGCCCCAGCATTTT. Residues: CASSQVAGARNQPQHF. J is TRBJ1-5 and V is TRBV4-1; maybe TRBD1 (6 bases). With 1 base removed from V and 2 bases from J, the gap between germline ends came to 12 bases. CDR3 length: 16 amino acids. Per the germline V gene, CDR1 is MGHRA and CDR2 is YSYEKL.

This clone was picked up one time. The chain couples TRBV7-3 to TRBJ2-1, with D perhaps TRBD2 (7 bases). The CDR3 spans 13 residues. The V end was cut by 3 bases, the J end by 9 bases, with 12 bases between. Germline CDR1 and CDR2: SGHTA and FQGTGA. CDR3 amino acids: CASSLAGAREQFF. The DNA for the CDR3 is TGTGCCAGCAGCTTGGCGGGGGCCCGTGAGCAGTTCTTC. The whole variable domain, remainder taken from reference TRBV7-3 and TRBJ2-1, is GAGVSQTPSNKVTEKGKYVELRCDPISGHTALYWYRQSLGQGPEFLIYFQGTGAADDSGLPNDRFFAVRPEGSVSTLKIQRTERGDSAVYLCASSLAGAREQFFGPGTRLTVL.

The chain recombines TRBV4-1 with TRBJ1-5, with 8 positions matching TRBD1. Germline CDR1 is MGHRA and CDR2 is YSYEKL. The CDR3 has 16 amino acids. With 1 base clipped from V and 10 bases from J, the junction kept 12 bases outside the gene matches. CDR3 sequence reads: CASSQVVVTGVEPQHF. The DNA of the CDR3 is TGCGCCAGCAGCCAAGTCGTGGTGACAGGGGTCGAACCCCAGCATTTT.

The chain has TRBV5-1 and TRBJ1-6, with 7 nucleotides matching TRBD1. The germline gives CDR1 SGHRS, CDR2 YFSETQ. The J segment lost 4 bases and the V segment lost 3 bases, leaving 7 bases of the junction unmatched. The CDR3 loop spans 16 amino acids. The CDR3 DNA reads as TGCGCCAGCAGCTCCTCAAGCAGGGGGTATAATTCACCCCTCCACTTT. This gives the protein CASSSSSRGYNSPLHF.